These 15 T cell receptor beta chains were sequenced from one sample in a study of T-cell memory formation after mild COVID-19 (dated by TCRdb to about 2021). The library relied on 5' RACE. Instrument on record: Illumina NovaSeq 6000. TCRdb handled the public reads itself, with Q25 trimming in fastp and clone calling in MiXCR, and kept productive beta chains. Merged by CDR3 protein, the rows form single entries marked with the most common genes and DNA. This sample is represented by about 350,000 distinct CDR3 sequences; roughly 15% of them were singletons. In total, the top ten clones hold 22% of the sample. The sequenced sample was PBMCs or a T cell subset sorted from them (not recorded which). The receptors come from a young man who had mild COVID-19 (a few samples of this study predate the infection). The sample titles of this study are shuffled in the database, so cell type and time point are left out; the donor was told from shared clones.

The chain couples TRBV7-2 to TRBJ2-3, with 11 bases aligning to TRBD1. The CDR3 is 14 residues long. After removal of 6 bases from V and 5 bases from J, the junction contained 4 bases not matched to a gene. Germline V gene sequence: CDR1 SGHTA, CDR2 FQGNSA. The CDR3 DNA reads as TGTGCCAGCAGGATGGACAGGGGGCAAGATACGCAGTATTTT. This sequence encodes CASRMDRGQDTQYF.

In its sample, this clonotype was seen many times. The junction does not match germline at one end; this may be a read error. This rearrangement joins TRBV18 to TRBJ1-4; the match to TRBD1 covers 8 bases. The CDR3 covers 16 residues. CDR1 and CDR2 from the germline V gene are KGHSH and LQKENI. This chain's CDR3 is CASSPARDRFNGKLFF. CDR3 DNA: TGTGCCAGCTCGCCAGCCCGGGACAGGTTTAATGGAAAACTGTTTTTT. Together with reference TRBV18 and TRBJ1-4, the CDR3 gives the full variable domain: NAGVMQNPRHLVRRRGQEARLRCSPMKGHSHVYWYRQLPEEGLKFMVYLQKENIIDESGMPKERFSAEFPKEGPSILRIQQVVRGDSAAYFCASSPARDRFNGKLFFGSGTQLSVL.

This clonotype was observed a few times. CDR3 region: CASSLNGGAYGYTF. The CDR3 coding sequence is TGTGCCAGCAGCTTAAATGGGGGTGCCTATGGCTACACCTTC. This chain joins TRBV7-3 and TRBJ1-2; possibly TRBD1 for D (5 bases). Trimming stripped 1 base from V and 4 bases from J, with 10 bases between. This CDR3 region has 14 residues. Germline V gene sequence: CDR1 SGHTA, CDR2 FQGTGA.

The chain recombines TRBV10-3 with TRBJ1-1, with D possibly matching TRBD1 (6 bases). The germline V and J ends were trimmed by 9 bases and 5 bases, with 16 bases remaining between them. CDR1 ENHRY and CDR2 SYGVKD come from the germline V gene. This CDR3 is 13 amino acids long. The CDR3 DNA reads TGTGCCATGGGTCGTCCGGGGGCTACTGAAGCTTTCTTT. Its translation: CAMGRPGATEAFF.

In its sample, this clonotype was seen many times. This chain uses TRBV29-1 with TRBJ2-7; no clear D gene. CDR3 size: 13 residues. Germline CDR1 is SQVTM and CDR2 is ANQGSEA. Trimming took off 2 bases at V and 7 bases at J, with 15 bases between the two ends. CDR3 in DNA: TGCAGCGTTGAAAGTGGCTTCCTGCGGGAGCAGTACTTC. Translated: CSVESGFLREQYF.

This clonotype has a handful of counts. This rearrangement joins TRBV21-1 to TRBJ2-2; the table's D call TRBD2 went unverified against the DNA. TRBV21-1 is a listed pseudogene. This CDR3 has 16 residues. The CDR3 loop reads CASSKLGRTNIRELFF. As DNA, the CDR3 is TGTGCCAGCAGCAAACTCGGAAGGACTAACATCCGGGAGCTGTTTTTT.

The chain joins TRBV5-1 to TRBJ1-6; D may be TRBD1 (5 bases). Germline V lookup: CDR1 SGHRS, CDR2 YFSETQ. Between the trimmed V and J ends, which lost 4 bases and 10 bases, there was a span of 18 bases. The CDR3 is 15 residues long. Here the CDR3 reads CASSPFGAVESPLHF. For the CDR3, the DNA is TGCGCCAGCAGCCCATTTGGGGCAGTAGAATCACCCCTCCACTTT.

CDR3 sequence (DNA): TGTGCCACCAGCTTAGGAAGAATAGCAAACACCATATATTTT. It codes for CATSLGRIANTIYF. The chain is built from TRBV15 and TRBJ1-3; no reliable D call. CDR3 length: 14 residues. V gave up 5 bases and J gave up 6 bases, with 14 bases separating them. Germline CDR1 and CDR2: LNHNV and YYDKDF (reference sequence).

V is TRBV20-1 and J is TRBJ1-1; D is perhaps TRBD1 (6 bases). The CDR3 runs 13 residues. V was trimmed by 3 bases and J by 0 bases, leaving 8 bases between them. Germline CDR1 is DFQATT and CDR2 is SNEGSKA (reference sequence). The CDR3 region has the DNA TGCAGTGCTAGTGGACAGTTGAACACTGAAGCTTTCTTT. It specifies CSASGQLNTEAFF.

The V and J genes are TRBV4-3 and TRBJ2-5; D is unresolved. CDR1 LGHNA and CDR2 YSLEER come from the germline V gene. CDR3 size: 13 residues. V lost 0 bases and J lost 7, with 9 bases in between. CDR3 sequence reads: CASSQEVPGTQYF. CDR3 DNA: TGCGCCAGCAGCCAAGAGGTCCCGGGGACCCAGTACTTC.

This clonotype has a handful of counts. V gene TRBV2 combines with J gene TRBJ2-4, with 7 bases aligning to TRBD1. The germline V gene encodes CDR1 SNHLY and CDR2 FYNNEI. V gave up 8 bases and J gave up 6 bases; unmatched junction bases: 7. CDR3 size: 13 residues. CDR3 DNA: TGTGCCAGCGGAGGACAGGTTCGAAACATTCAGTACTTC. This encodes CASGGQVRNIQYF.

V usage is TRBV20-1 and J usage is TRBJ2-3; TRBD2 matches 16 bases. In germline, CDR1 is DFQATT, CDR2 SNEGSKA (reference sequence). This CDR3 is built from 15 residues. Germline trimming cut 5 bases from V and 3 bases from J; bases unmatched to any gene: 2. Here the CDR3 DNA reads TGCAGTGCTGGGACTAGCGGGGGGGAGACAGATACGCAGTATTTT. Encoded protein: CSAGTSGGETDTQYF.

This clonotype was found a few times. This chain links TRBV20-1 with TRBJ2-1; the D call may be TRBD1 or TRBD2 (5 bases each). This CDR3 spans 12 amino acids. Trimming stripped 4 bases from V and 4 bases from J, with 8 bases between. The germline V gene has CDR1 DFQATT and CDR2 SNEGSKA (reference sequence). In nucleotides, the CDR3 is TGCAGTGCTAATGGGGGATACAATGAGCAGTTCTTC. It yields the protein CSANGGYNEQFF.

This clonotype showed up just a few times. The rearrangement joins TRBV5-1 to TRBJ2-1; 7 bases are a match to TRBD2. Germline CDR1 and CDR2: SGHRS and YFSETQ. J was trimmed by 9 bases and V by 0 bases; bases with no gene match: 9. This CDR3 has 15 amino acids. The CDR3 is CASSLVVSGVSEQFF. The CDR3 bases are TGCGCCAGCAGCTTGGTGGTGAGCGGGGTATCTGAGCAGTTCTTC.

This chain links TRBV10-3 with TRBJ2-5, with TRBD1 identical over 7 bases. CDR3 length: 13 residues. Per the germline V gene, CDR1 is ENHRY and CDR2 is SYGVKD. Trimming took 2 bases from V and 9 from J; bases not matched to a gene: 6. The CDR3 sequence is CAISELPGGAQYF. As DNA, the CDR3 is TGTGCCATCAGTGAGCTGCCAGGGGGTGCCCAGTACTTC.